The 26 T cell receptor beta chains below were found in one sample sequenced in a study of cytomegalovirus exposure and HLA in healthy donors. TCRdb keeps only in-frame clones here, not all; method: immunoSEQ multiplex PCR. The data contain about 170,000 clones, nearly 90% of them singletons. The sample comprised PBMCs. These TCRs come from a woman aged 18-29 years in good health and CMV-seropositive.

J is TRBJ2-5 and V is TRBV4-1; 13 nucleotides match TRBD2. Germline loops: CDR1 MGHRA, CDR2 YSYEKL. Unmatched junction bases numbered 9, after V lost 0 bases and J lost 5 bases. This CDR3 has 18 residues. The CDR3 DNA is TGCGCCAGCAGCCAAGATCTTCGACTAGCGGGAGGAGGTGAGACCCAGTACTTC. This encodes CASSQDLRLAGGGETQYF.

The chain has TRBV5-4 and TRBJ2-3, with TRBD2 identical over 13 bases. V shed 4 bases, J shed 4 bases, and the junction held 3 bases outside the gene matches. The germline gives CDR1 SGHNT, CDR2 YYREEE (reference sequence). This CDR3 has 15 residues. The DNA of the CDR3 is TGTGCCAGCAGCCAAGGACTAGCGGGAGCAGATACGCAGTATTTT. Translated: CASSQGLAGADTQYF.

With respect to this clone: This CDR3 is also generated by other DNA sequences in the sample. The chain recombines TRBV27 with TRBJ2-1; 11 bases align to TRBD2. V shed 5 bases, J shed 4 bases, and the junction held 4 bases outside the gene matches. The CDR3 is made up of 15 amino acids. Germline CDR1 and CDR2: MNHEY and SMNVEV (reference sequence). CDR3 nucleotide sequence: TGTGCCAGCAGTCCTGGGACTAGCGGTTACAATGAGCAGTTCTTC. Protein: CASSPGTSGYNEQFF.

The chain carries TRBV10-1 and TRBJ1-4; TRBD1 is a possible D gene (5 bases). The CDR3 sequence is 16 residues long. The germline gives CDR1 WNHNN, CDR2 SYGVQD (reference sequence). V lost 8 bases and J lost 7, with 23 bases in between. CDR3 residues: CASSPGTHTGSEKLFF. CDR3 nucleotides: TGCGCCAGCTCACCCGGGACGCACACCGGGAGTGAAAAACTGTTTTTT.

This chain uses TRBV6-5 with TRBJ1-2; 7 bases line up with TRBD1. This CDR3 contains 16 residues. The J segment lost 2 bases and the V segment lost 2 bases, leaving 8 bases of the junction unmatched. CDR1 MNHEY and CDR2 SVGAGI come from the germline V gene. CDR3 in amino acids: CASSYRPGQKNYGYTF. The DNA of the CDR3 is TGTGCCAGCAGTTACCGTCCGGGACAGAAAAACTATGGCTACACCTTC.

This chain links TRBV5-1 with TRBJ2-5; TRBD2 is a possible D gene (5 bases). This CDR3 region has 14 residues. Germline lookup yields CDR1 SGHRS and CDR2 YFSETQ. Deletions cut 4 bases from V and 5 bases from J, with 15 bases between. This CDR3 reads CASSRRPGGETQYF. CDR3 DNA: TGCGCCAGCAGCCGTCGCCCGGGCGGGGAGACCCAGTACTTC.

The rearrangement joins TRBV15 to TRBJ2-3; D unclear. CDR1 and CDR2 (germline): LNHNV, YYDKDF (reference sequence). V lost 7 bases, J lost 1 base, and 12 bases lay in between. The CDR3 runs 14 residues. Here the CDR3 DNA reads TGTGCCACCACCCCTGCTGGGCGCACAGATACGCAGTATTTT. It translates to CATTPAGRTDTQYF.

CDR3 in DNA: TGTGCCAGCAGTTTAGGGGCAGCGAACACTGAAGCTTTCTTT. This codes for CASSLGAANTEAFF. This chain uses TRBV28 with TRBJ1-1; possible D gene TRBD1, 5 bases. CDR1 is MDHEN, CDR2 SYDVKM, per germline. The CDR3 has 14 residues. Trimming stripped 2 bases from V and 1 base from J, with 8 bases between.

The rearrangement uses TRBV27 and TRBJ2-3; 9 bases are a match to TRBD2. The germline gives CDR1 MNHEY, CDR2 SMNVEV (reference sequence). V trimming: 6 bases; J trimming: 0 bases; junction bases outside the gene matches: 4. The CDR3 is 15 amino acids. For the CDR3, the DNA is TGTGCCAGCAGGGGACTAGCCCCTAGCACAGATACGCAGTATTTT. It encodes CASRGLAPSTDTQYF.

In regard to this clone: At one of its ends the junction is not consistent with the germline gene, which may arise from a read error. V gene TRBV2 combines with J gene TRBJ2-5; tentatively, D is TRBD2 (6 bases). The CDR3 covers 12 residues. The germline CDR1 and CDR2 sequences are SNHLY and FYNNEI. The CDR3 loop is CASSEEWRRRDF. CDR3 nucleotide sequence: TGTGCCAGCAGTGAGGAATGGCGGCGGAGGGACTTC.

This chain links TRBV29-1 with TRBJ1-2; TRBD1 matches at 10 bases. The CDR3 has 15 amino acids. V lost 5 bases to trimming and J lost 8 bases; unmatched junction nucleotides: 14. Per the germline V gene, CDR1 is SQVTM and CDR2 is ANQGSEA. The CDR3 region has the DNA TGCAGCGTTCGTTTTGAAGGACAGGGGGTTCGGGGCTACACCTTC. Translated: CSVRFEGQGVRGYTF.

V gene TRBV21-1 combines with J gene TRBJ2-7; the D segment call TRBD2 is taken from the table without a DNA check. TRBV21-1 is labeled a pseudogene. The CDR3 is 13 amino acids. CDR3 sequence: CASSKNKTYEQYF. CDR3 DNA sequence: TGTGCCAGCAGCAAAAATAAAACCTACGAGCAGTACTTC.

The rearrangement links TRBV4-1 to TRBJ2-1; no clear D gene. Trimming removed 6 bases at V and 6 bases at J, with 18 bases between. From germline, CDR1 is MGHRA and CDR2 YSYEKL. CDR3 length: 15 amino acids. This CDR3 is CASRPIALEINEQFF. The DNA for the CDR3 is TGCGCCAGCAGACCTATCGCGCTAGAGATCAATGAGCAGTTCTTC.

The chain uses TRBV30 and TRBJ1-5, with 7 nucleotides matching TRBD1. With 2 bases clipped from V and 8 bases from J, the junction kept 6 bases outside the gene matches. Germline values: CDR1 GTSNPN, CDR2 SVGIG (reference sequence). The CDR3 totals 13 residues. The CDR3 is CAWSPDRAEPQHF. CDR3 nucleotides: TGTGCCTGGAGTCCCGACAGGGCAGAGCCCCAGCATTTT. Full variable domain (outside the CDR3, taken from reference TRBV30 and TRBJ1-5): SQTIHQWPATLVQPVGSPLSLECTVEGTSNPNLYWYRQAAGRGLQLLFYSVGIGQISSEVPQNLSASRPQDRQFILSSKKLLLSDSGFYLCAWSPDRAEPQHFGDGTRLSIL.

This rearrangement joins TRBV11-3 to TRBJ1-4; TRBD1 is a possible D gene (5 bases). V gave up 3 bases and J gave up 7 bases, with 24 bases separating them. The CDR3 totals 18 residues. CDR1 is SGHNT, CDR2 YENEEA, per germline. The CDR3 region is CASSFLTPPGGDGEKLFF. CDR3 nucleotides: TGTGCCAGCAGCTTTTTAACCCCCCCCGGGGGAGACGGTGAAAAACTGTTTTTT. The whole variable domain, remainder taken from reference TRBV11-3 and TRBJ1-4, is EAGVVQSPRYKIIEKKQPVAFWCNPISGHNTLYWYLQNLGQGPELLIRYENEEAVDDSQLPKDRFSAERLKGVDSTLKIQPAELGDSAVYLCASSFLTPPGGDGEKLFFGSGTQLSVL.

The chain is built from TRBV7-6 and TRBJ2-2; D ambiguous. The CDR3 extends over 15 amino acids. V lost 2 bases, J lost 1 base, and 8 bases lay in between. Germline CDR1 is SGHVS and CDR2 is FNYEAQ. CDR3 bases: TGTGCCAGCAGCTTATTGTCTAGGAACACCGGGGAGCTGTTTTTT. Amino acids: CASSLLSRNTGELFF.

The chain joins TRBV30 to TRBJ2-6, with D unclear. Germline V gene lookup returns CDR1 GTSNPN and CDR2 SVGIG (reference sequence). This CDR3 is 17 amino acids long. V was trimmed by 0 bases and J by 0 bases, leaving 12 bases between them. CDR3 protein: CAWSVRRTSSGANVLTF. The CDR3 coding sequence is TGTGCCTGGAGTGTACGGAGAACATCCTCTGGGGCCAACGTCCTGACTTTC.

This clone has a single count. The chain uses TRBV5-1 and TRBJ2-7; D is uncertain. Trimming took 1 base from V and 0 from J, leaving 8 bases between them. Germline V gene data show CDR1 as SGHRS and CDR2 as YFSETQ. The length of the CDR3 is 14 residues. The CDR3 region is CASSLSPYSYEQYF. The CDR3 DNA follows: TGCGCCAGCAGCTTGTCTCCCTACTCCTACGAGCAGTACTTC.

This chain connects TRBV30 to TRBJ2-3; a weak D match, TRBD1 (7 bases). CDR1 is GTSNPN and CDR2 is SVGIG in the germline V gene (reference sequence). The CDR3 is made up of 12 amino acids. Trimming left V 4 bases short and J 3 bases short, with 8 bases between. CDR3 sequence: CAWTGGTDTQYF. CDR3 coding DNA: TGTGCCTGGACAGGGGGGACAGATACGCAGTATTTT.

The chain recombines TRBV28 with TRBJ1-3; TRBD1 is a possible D gene (5 bases). The length of the CDR3 is 15 residues. V dropped 6 bases and J dropped 2 bases, with 14 bases sitting between them. CDR1 MDHEN and CDR2 SYDVKM come from the germline V gene. In nucleotides, the CDR3 is TGTGCCAGCAGCTCGCTCGGAGGGGCTGGAAACACCATATATTTT. Amino acids: CASSSLGGAGNTIYF.

In this sample, this clone turned up a few times. The V and J genes are TRBV11-2 and TRBJ2-7; D ambiguous. V dropped 6 bases and J dropped 2 bases, with 5 bases sitting between them. In germline, CDR1 is SGHAT, CDR2 FQNNGV. The CDR3 sequence is 11 residues long. The CDR3 is CASRRTYEQYF. The CDR3 coding sequence is TGTGCCAGCAGGCGAACCTACGAGCAGTACTTC.

J is TRBJ2-1 and V is TRBV11-1; maybe TRBD2 (5 bases). Between the trimmed V and J ends, which lost 8 bases and 6 bases, there was a span of 17 bases. Germline-derived CDR1 and CDR2 are SGHAT and FQDESV (reference sequence). The CDR3 is 14 amino acids. The CDR3 nucleotides read TGTGCCAGCTCTCCCCCCCTAGCCGGCAATGAGCAGTTCTTC. It codes for CASSPPLAGNEQFF.

This chain joins TRBV5-5 and TRBJ1-3, with D perhaps TRBD1 (5 bases). V was shortened by 2 bases and J by 0 bases, with 12 bases between the two germline ends. This CDR3 comprises 16 residues. The germline CDR1 and CDR2 sequences are SGHKS and YYEKEE (reference sequence). CDR3 in DNA: TGTGCCAGCAGCTTCGAACAGGCGATCTCTGGAAACACCATATATTTT. It specifies CASSFEQAISGNTIYF. Full variable domain (rest looked up from reference TRBV5-5 and TRBJ1-3): DAGVTQSPTHLIKTRGQQVTLRCSPISGHKSVSWYQQVLGQGPQFIFQYYEKEERGRGNFPDRFSARQFPNYSSELNVNALLLGDSALYLCASSFEQAISGNTIYFGEGSWLTVV.

V gene TRBV7-2 combines with J gene TRBJ2-3; 8 bases match TRBD1. The V segment lost 5 bases and the J segment 8 bases; nucleotides outside the gene matches: 12. CDR1 is SGHTA, CDR2 FQGNSA, per germline. This CDR3 has 15 amino acids. In nucleotides, the CDR3 is TGTGCCAGCAGCCTTCAAGGACAGGGCGGTTCTACGCAGTATTTT. Its translation: CASSLQGQGGSTQYF. Using reference TRBV7-2 and TRBJ2-3 for the parts outside the CDR3, the full variable domain is GAGVSQSPSNKVTEKGKDVELRCDPISGHTALYWYRQSLGQGLEFLIYFQGNSAPDKSGLPSDRFSAERTGGSVSTLTIQRTQQEDSAVYLCASSLQGQGGSTQYFGPGTRLTVL.

The gene calls are TRBV9 and TRBJ2-7; possible D gene TRBD2, 6 bases. This CDR3 has 15 amino acids. V lost 0 bases to trimming and J lost 9 bases, with 19 bases between them. The germline V gene encodes CDR1 SGDLS and CDR2 YYNGEE. The CDR3 DNA follows: TGTGCCAGCAGCGTAGGAGTGGTGGAGGGTTTCGGGCAGTACTTC. It specifies CASSVGVVEGFGQYF.

This clone was counted once. This rearrangement joins TRBV28 to TRBJ2-7; TRBD1 matches at 7 bases. The CDR3 length is 13 residues. The J segment lost 0 bases and the V segment lost 6 bases, leaving 2 bases of the junction unmatched. Germline V gene lookup returns CDR1 MDHEN and CDR2 SYDVKM. CDR3 sequence reads: CASRGDSSYEQYF. CDR3 coding DNA: TGTGCCAGCAGGGGGGACAGCTCCTACGAGCAGTACTTC.